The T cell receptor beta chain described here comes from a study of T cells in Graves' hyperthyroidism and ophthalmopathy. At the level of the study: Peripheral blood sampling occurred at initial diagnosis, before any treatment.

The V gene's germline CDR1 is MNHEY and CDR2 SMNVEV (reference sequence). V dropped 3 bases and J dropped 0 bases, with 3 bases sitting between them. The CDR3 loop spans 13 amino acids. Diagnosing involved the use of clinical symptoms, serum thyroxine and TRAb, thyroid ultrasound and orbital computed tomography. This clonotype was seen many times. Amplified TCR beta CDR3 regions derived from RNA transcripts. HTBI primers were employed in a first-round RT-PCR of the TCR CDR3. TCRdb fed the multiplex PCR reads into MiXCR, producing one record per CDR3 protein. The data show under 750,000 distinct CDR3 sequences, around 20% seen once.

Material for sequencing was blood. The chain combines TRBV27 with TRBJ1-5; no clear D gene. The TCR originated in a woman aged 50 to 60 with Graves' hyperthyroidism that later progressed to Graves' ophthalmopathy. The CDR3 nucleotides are TGTGCCAGCAGTTTCCGTAGCAATCAGCCCCAGCATTTT. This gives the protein CASSFRSNQPQHF.